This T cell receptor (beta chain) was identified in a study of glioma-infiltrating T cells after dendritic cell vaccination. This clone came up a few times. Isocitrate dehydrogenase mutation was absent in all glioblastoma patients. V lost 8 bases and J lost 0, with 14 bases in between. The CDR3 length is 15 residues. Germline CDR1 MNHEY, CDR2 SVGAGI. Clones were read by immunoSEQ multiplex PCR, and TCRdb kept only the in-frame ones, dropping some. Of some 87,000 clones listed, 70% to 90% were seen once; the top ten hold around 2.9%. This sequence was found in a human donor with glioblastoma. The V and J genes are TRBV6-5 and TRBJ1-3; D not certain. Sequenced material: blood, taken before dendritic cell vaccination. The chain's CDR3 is CASRGWDGSGNTIYF. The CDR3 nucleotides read TGTGCCAGCCGGGGATGGGATGGCTCTGGAAACACCATATATTTT.